This T cell receptor (beta chain) was recovered during a study of T-cell memory formation after mild COVID-19. This clonotype was observed many times. Antigen unknown. TCRdb reprocessed the 5' RACE reads with MiXCR, giving one entry per CDR3 protein. Of some 150,000 distinct CDR3 sequences listed, roughly 6.3% were seen once; the top ten hold approximately 2.2%. Germline V CDR1 and CDR2: SQVTM, ANQGSEA. V was cut by 3 bases and J by 2 bases, with 9 bases left in between. This CDR3 is 13 amino acids long. Findings and caveats of the study: The main location of contracting CD4+ clones was CM and EM, and that of contracting CD8+ clones was EMRA. Some clones that responded turned up in pre-infection memory, which suggests that cross-reactive memory joined in.

Input material: PBMCs or a T cell subset sorted from them (not recorded which). The J gene is TRBJ2-3, the V gene TRBV29-1; D uncertain. This receptor was taken from an adult woman who had mild COVID-19 (a few samples of this study predate the infection). Cell type and time point are not known. The DNA for the CDR3 is TGCAGCGTTGACCTCCAGTACACAGATACGCAGTATTTT. Translation gives CSVDLQYTDTQYF.